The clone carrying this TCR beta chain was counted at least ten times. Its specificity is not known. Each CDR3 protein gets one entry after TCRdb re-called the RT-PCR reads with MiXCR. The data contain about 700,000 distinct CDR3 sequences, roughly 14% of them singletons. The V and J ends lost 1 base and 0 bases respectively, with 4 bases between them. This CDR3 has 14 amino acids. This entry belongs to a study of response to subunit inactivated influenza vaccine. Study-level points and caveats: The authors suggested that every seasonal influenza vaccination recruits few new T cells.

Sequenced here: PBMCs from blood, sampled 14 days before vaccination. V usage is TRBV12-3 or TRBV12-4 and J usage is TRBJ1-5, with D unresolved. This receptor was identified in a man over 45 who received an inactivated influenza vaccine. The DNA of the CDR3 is TGTGCCAGCAGTTTAGGTACTAGCAATCAGCCCCAGCATTTT. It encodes CASSLGTSNQPQHF.